A selection of T cell receptor beta chains follows, all from one sample in a study of blood T cells in healthy people across ages. TCRdb reprocessed the 5' RACE reads with MiXCR, giving one entry per CDR3 protein. The sample includes approximately 1,000,000 distinct CDR3 sequences, 40% to 45% of them seen just once. Sequenced sample: blood. These receptors all come from a woman aged 55-75 years in good health. Both conserved end residues are part of each CDR3. D genes are given only for firm matches. Clone size is stated in some rows and not others, as once, few, many or a class when expanded.

NA TRBJ2-7 TRBD2 TRBV20-1 10 CSGGGNEQYF TGCAGTGGGGGGGGTAACGAGCAGTACTTC
NA TRBJ2-7 TRBD2 TRBV20-1 14 CSARRLAGYNEQYF TGCAGTGCTCGGCGACTAGCGGGGTACAATGAGCAGTACTTC
NA TRBJ2-4 NA TRBV6-2/TRBV6-3 16 CASSYSSSAGQNIQYF TGTGCCAGCAGTTACTCGAGTTCCGCCGGGCAAAACATTCAGTACTTC
once TRBJ2-7 TRBD2 TRBV5-1 17 CASSLFGTSASSYEQYF TGCGCCAGCAGTTTATTCGGGACTAGCGCGAGCTCCTACGAGCAGTACTTC
NA TRBJ1-5 NA TRBV27 17 CASSLSGGLGGNQPQHF TGTGCCAGCAGTTTATCGGGAGGACTCGGAGGCAATCAGCCCCAGCATTTT
NA TRBJ2-7 NA TRBV7-3 16 CASSFRGSRATYEQYF TGTGCCAGCAGCTTTCGTGGATCCAGGGCAACCTACGAGCAGTACTTC
NA TRBJ1-6 NA TRBV19 14 CASRRGVGDSPLHF TGTGCCAGTAGACGCGGGGTCGGGGATTCACCCCTCCACTTT
NA TRBJ2-1 TRBD2 TRBV7-9 16 CASSSPGGGTYNEQFF TGTGCCAGCAGCTCCCCTGGGGGAGGGACCTACAATGAGCAGTTCTTC
NA TRBJ2-6 NA TRBV20-1 18 CSARSPGNWLSGANVLTF TGCAGTGCCAGGTCTCCGGGCAACTGGCTATCTGGGGCCAACGTCCTGACTTTC
few TRBJ1-5 NA TRBV7-2 15 CASSLGGIGNQPQHF TGTGCCAGCAGCTTAGGTGGTATCGGCAATCAGCCCCAGCATTTT
few TRBJ2-5 TRBD2 TRBV6-1 17 CASTLAGGPMYQETQYF TGTGCCAGCACCCTAGCGGGAGGGCCAATGTACCAAGAGACCCAGTACTTC
few TRBJ2-3 TRBD2 TRBV7-2 17 CASSSSTSGWGQNTQYF TGTGCCAGCAGCTCGTCCACTAGCGGTTGGGGGCAGAATACGCAGTATTTT
many TRBJ1-1 NA TRBV11-2 14 CASSLVGGNTEAFF TGTGCCAGCAGCTTAGTAGGGGGGAACACTGAAGCTTTCTTT
NA TRBJ2-7 NA TRBV28 11 CASGLRYEQYF TGTGCCAGCGGATTACGATACGAGCAGTACTTC
few TRBJ2-1 NA TRBV3-1 15 CASRLTRDWYNEQFF TGTGCCAGCAGACTAACCAGGGATTGGTACAATGAGCAGTTCTTC
NA TRBJ1-1 TRBD1 TRBV2 14 CASSADRGLTEAFF TGTGCCAGCAGTGCGGACAGGGGGCTTACTGAAGCTTTCTTT
NA TRBJ2-5 NA TRBV11-2 17 CASSLGRRQLIQETQYF TGTGCCAGCAGCTTAGGTCGAAGACAGCTCATCCAAGAGACCCAGTACTTC
few TRBJ1-6 NA TRBV10-3 16 CAIRRGGQGNNSPLHF TGTGCCATCAGACGCGGCGGGCAGGGTAATAATTCACCCCTCCACTTT
few TRBJ2-3 NA TRBV12-3/TRBV12-4 15 CASRPIGSRADTQYF TGTGCCAGCCGACCGATAGGGTCCCGAGCTGATACGCAGTATTTT
NA TRBJ2-5 NA TRBV5-5 14 CASSWGHPLETQYF TGTGCCAGCAGCTGGGGACACCCGTTAGAGACCCAGTACTTC
few TRBJ2-7 NA TRBV4-1 16 CASSQAGTKLSYEQYF TGCGCCAGCAGCCAAGCCGGGACAAAACTCTCCTACGAGCAGTACTTC
NA TRBJ2-1 TRBD2 TRBV7-2 14 CAVGLAGGPRDEFF TGTGCCGTAGGACTAGCGGGAGGGCCGAGGGATGAGTTCTTC
NA TRBJ1-1 TRBD1 TRBV6-2/TRBV6-3 11 CASRDQGAAFF TGTGCCAGCAGGGATCAGGGGGCAGCTTTCTTT
NA TRBJ2-7 NA TRBV21-1 16 CASSKAGETFYYEQYF TGTGCCAGCAGCAAAGCAGGGGAAACCTTTTACTACGAGCAGTACTTC
NA TRBJ2-7 NA TRBV20-1 13 CSARQKSSYEQYF TGCAGTGCTAGGCAAAAAAGCTCCTACGAGCAGTACTTC
NA TRBJ1-2 TRBD1 TRBV18 15 CASSPSGTEGGSYTF TGTGCCAGCTCACCATCCGGGACAGAGGGCGGGAGCTACACCTTC
few TRBJ2-1 NA TRBV7-9 15 CASSLRRDLYNEQFF TGTGCCAGCAGCTTAAGACGGGACCTCTACAATGAGCAGTTCTTC
few TRBJ2-3 NA TRBV10-3 14 CAITRDISIDTQYF TGTGCCATCACCCGGGACATTTCGATAGATACGCAGTATTTT
NA TRBJ2-3 TRBD2 TRBV3-1 18 CASSQVLAGLPGTDTQYF TGTGCCAGCAGCCAAGTTCTAGCGGGACTTCCGGGCACAGATACGCAGTATTTT
NA TRBJ2-7 NA TRBV6-2/TRBV6-3 16 CASSTDSGGSSYEQYF TGTGCCAGCAGTACCGATAGCGGTGGAAGCTCCTACGAGCAGTACTTC
NA TRBJ2-7 TRBD2 TRBV20-1 14 CSLTPGGMPYEQYF TGCAGCCTGACCCCGGGGGGGATGCCCTACGAGCAGTACTTC
NA TRBJ2-5 NA TRBV5-1 15 CASSLTPGGQETQYF TGCGCCAGCAGCTTAACCCCAGGGGGGCAAGAGACCCAGTACTTC
NA TRBJ1-6 TRBD1 TRBV6-7 15 CASSYSGQANSPLHF TGTGCCAGCAGTTACTCGGGACAGGCTAATTCACCCCTCCACTTT
few TRBJ1-2 TRBD1 TRBV27 14 CASSEQGANYGYTF TGTGCCAGCAGTGAACAGGGGGCGAACTATGGCTACACCTTC
once TRBJ2-5 NA TRBV29-1 14 CSVETGQRYNEQYF TGCAGCGTTGAAACTGGACAACGCTACAATGAGCAGTACTTC
few TRBJ2-1 TRBD1 TRBV20-1 13 CSAPGQGRNEQFF TGCAGTGCTCCCGGACAGGGCCGCAATGAGCAGTTCTTC
NA TRBJ1-1 TRBD1 TRBV29-1 14 CSAGTGVVGTEAFF TGCAGCGCGGGGACAGGAGTCGTAGGGACTGAAGCTTTCTTT
NA TRBJ2-1 NA TRBV11-2 16 CASSLAGTLGINEQFF TGTGCCAGCAGCTTAGCTGGGACTCTTGGGATTAATGAGCAGTTCTTC
NA TRBJ2-3 TRBD2 TRBV6-2/TRBV6-3 17 CASSYSRGGRAADTQYF TGTGCCAGCAGTTACTCAAGAGGAGGGAGGGCAGCAGATACGCAGTATTTT
NA TRBJ2-3 TRBD2 TRBV29-1 14 CSVDGTSRSDTQYF TGCAGCGTTGACGGGACTAGCAGGTCTGATACGCAGTATTTT
NA TRBJ2-1 TRBD2 TRBV5-1 14 CASSPRGSGLTQFF TGCGCCAGCAGCCCGCGGGGTAGCGGGTTGACGCAGTTCTTC
few TRBJ1-2 NA TRBV6-1 14 CASNADSANYGYTF TGTGCCAGCAACGCGGACAGCGCTAACTATGGCTACACCTTC